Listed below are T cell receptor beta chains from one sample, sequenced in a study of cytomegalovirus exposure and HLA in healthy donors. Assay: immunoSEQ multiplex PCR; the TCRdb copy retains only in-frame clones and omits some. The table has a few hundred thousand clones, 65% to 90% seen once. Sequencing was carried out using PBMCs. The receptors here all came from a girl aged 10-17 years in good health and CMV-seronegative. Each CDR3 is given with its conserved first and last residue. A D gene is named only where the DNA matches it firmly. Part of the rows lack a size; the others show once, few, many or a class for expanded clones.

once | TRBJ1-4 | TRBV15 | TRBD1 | TGTGCCACCAGCAGACCTACAGGGGGCGCGGAAAAACTGTTTTTT | CATSRPTGGAEKLFF
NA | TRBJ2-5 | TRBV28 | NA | TGTGCCAGCAGTGAGCCTAAACGGGAAGAGACCCAGTACTTC | CASSEPKREETQYF
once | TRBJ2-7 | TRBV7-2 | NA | TGTGCCAGCATCAACAACGCAGGTGGCGAGCAGTACTTC | CASINNAGGEQYF
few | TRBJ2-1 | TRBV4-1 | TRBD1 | TGCGCCAGCAGCCAAGGACCTGTTAGGGCCGGACAGGGCGGGGAGCAGTTCTTC | CASSQGPVRAGQGGEQFF
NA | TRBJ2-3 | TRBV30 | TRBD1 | TGTGCCTGGACCGGGGACAGAGTCACAGATACGCAGTATTTT | CAWTGDRVTDTQYF
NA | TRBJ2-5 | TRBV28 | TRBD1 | TGTGCCAGCAGTCAATTCCGACAGGGGATTGGGAAGACCCAGTACTTC | CASSQFRQGIGKTQYF
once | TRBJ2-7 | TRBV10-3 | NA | TGTGCCATCAGAGATGACTGGACCTACGAGCAGTACTTC | CAIRDDWTYEQYF
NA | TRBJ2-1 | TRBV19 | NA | TGTGCCAGTAGCCCCGCCAGGGCGGTTGAGCAGTTCTTC | CASSPARAVEQFF
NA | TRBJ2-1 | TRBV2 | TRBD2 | TGTGCCAGCAGCGGGGGACTAGGTCTTCTCAATGAGCAGTTCTTC | CASSGGLGLLNEQFF
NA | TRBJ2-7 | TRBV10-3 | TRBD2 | TGTGCCATCAGTGAGGGTAGCGGGGGGGCCGAGCAGTACTTC | CAISEGSGGAEQYF
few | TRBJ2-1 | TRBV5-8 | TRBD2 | TGTGCCAGCAGCCCGGGACTAGCGGGAGGCTCAAGCTCCTACAATGAGCAGTTCTTC | CASSPGLAGGSSSYNEQFF
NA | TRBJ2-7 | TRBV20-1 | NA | TGCAGTGCCACCAGGGGTTACGAGCAGTACTTC | CSATRGYEQYF
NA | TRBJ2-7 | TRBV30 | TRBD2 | TGTGCCTGGACGCCTAGCGGGCTCGACGAGCAGTACTTC | CAWTPSGLDEQYF
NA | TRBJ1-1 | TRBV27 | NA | TGTGCCAGCACAATGCGTAGGGGGACTGAAGCTTTCTTT | CASTMRRGTEAFF
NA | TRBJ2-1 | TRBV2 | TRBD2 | TGTGCCAGGGAGACCGGGACTAGCGGGAGTAACGAGCAGTTCTTC | CARETGTSGSNEQFF
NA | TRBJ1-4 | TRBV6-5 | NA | TGTGCCAGCAGATACAACGGGGCTAATGAAAAACTGTTTTTT | CASRYNGANEKLFF
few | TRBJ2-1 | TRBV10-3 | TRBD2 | TGTGCCATCAGTGAGCAGAAGGGCGGGACTAGCGGACCCAATGAGCAGTTCTTC | CAISEQKGGTSGPNEQFF
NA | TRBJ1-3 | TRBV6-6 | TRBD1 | TGTGCCAGCAGTCCGCGGACAGGTTGGGCTGGAAACACCATATATTTT | CASSPRTGWAGNTIYF
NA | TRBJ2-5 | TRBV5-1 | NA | TGCGCCAGCAGCTTGGGCGGGACCCCACAAGAGACCCAGTACTTC | CASSLGGTPQETQYF
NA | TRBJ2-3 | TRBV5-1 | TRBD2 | TGCGCCAGCGGAATAGCGGGAGGGCCTCTAAGCACAGATACGCAGTATTTT | CASGIAGGPLSTDTQYF
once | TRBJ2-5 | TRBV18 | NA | TGTGCCAGCTCGCCGGGCGGACTGTTACAAGAGACCCAGTACTTC | CASSPGGLLQETQYF
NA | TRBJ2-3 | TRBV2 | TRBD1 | TGTGCCAGCAGGTGGACAGGGGGATGGGATACGCAGTATTTT | CASRWTGGWDTQYF
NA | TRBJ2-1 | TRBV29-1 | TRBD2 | TGCAGCGTTTGGGGACTAGCGGGAGTATTTGAGCAGTTCTTC | CSVWGLAGVFEQFF
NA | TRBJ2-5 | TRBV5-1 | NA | TGCGCCAGCAGGCGGGCCCAAGAGACCCAGTACTTC | CASRRAQETQYF
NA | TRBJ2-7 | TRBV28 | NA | TGTGCCAGCAGACATCCCGGGACCTACGAGCAGTACTTC | CASRHPGTYEQYF
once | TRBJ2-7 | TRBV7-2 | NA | TGTGCCAGCAGCCCCCAGGACAGCCACTACGAGCAGTACTTC | CASSPQDSHYEQYF
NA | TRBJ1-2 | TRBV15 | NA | TGTGCCACCAGCAGAGATGGGGGGAGTCGTGGCATGGTACATGGCTACACCTTC | CATSRDGGSRGMVHGYTF
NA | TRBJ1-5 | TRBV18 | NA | TGTGCCAGCTCACTGCAGAATAGCAATCAGCCCCAGCATTTT | CASSLQNSNQPQHF
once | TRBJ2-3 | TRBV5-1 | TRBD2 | TGCGCCAGTCACCTCGCGGGGGGGCGGGATACGCAGTATTTT | CASHLAGGRDTQYF
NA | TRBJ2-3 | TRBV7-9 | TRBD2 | TGTGCCAGCAGCTTAGGCAGCGGGGGGTTTTCAGATACGCAGTATTTT | CASSLGSGGFSDTQYF
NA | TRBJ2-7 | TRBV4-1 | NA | TGCGCCAGCAGCCAAGAACGGAGCTACGAGCAGTACTTC | CASSQERSYEQYF
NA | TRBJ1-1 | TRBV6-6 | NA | TGTGCCAGCAGTTACTCGGGGGGTCGAGGCACTGAAGCTTTCTTT | CASSYSGGRGTEAFF
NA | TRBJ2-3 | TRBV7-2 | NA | TGTGCCAGCAGCTTAGTGGACTCTACCTACACAGATACGCAGTATTTT | CASSLVDSTYTDTQYF
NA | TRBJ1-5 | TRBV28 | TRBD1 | TGTGCCAGCAGTGGGGCCGGGACAGGGCGTTCCCCCCAGCATTTT | CASSGAGTGRSPQHF
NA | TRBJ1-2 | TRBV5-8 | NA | TGTGCCAGCAGCTTGGGGGGGCCCAACTATGGCTACACCTTC | CASSLGGPNYGYTF
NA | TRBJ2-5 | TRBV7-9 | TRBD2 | TGTGCCAGCAGCTTAGACGGGGGGTACCAAGAGACCCAGTACTTC | CASSLDGGYQETQYF
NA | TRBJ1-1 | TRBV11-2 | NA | TGTGCCAGCAGCAAAGGACAGATGGGCACTGAAGCTTTCTTT | CASSKGQMGTEAFF
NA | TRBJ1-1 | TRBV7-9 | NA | TGTGCCAGCAGTTCACCGACGGGGTGGAACACTGAAGCTTTCTTT | CASSSPTGWNTEAFF
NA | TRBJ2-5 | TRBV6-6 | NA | TGTGCCGAAGCGCGCGGGCCGATGGAGACCCAGTACTTC | CAEARGPMETQYF
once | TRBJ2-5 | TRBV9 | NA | TGTGCCAGCAGCGAGGCGGGACCTCAAGAGACCCAGTACTTC | CASSEAGPQETQYF
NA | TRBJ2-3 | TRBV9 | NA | TGTGCCAGCAGCGTAGGTAGTGAGGTTACGCAGTATTTT | CASSVGSEVTQYF
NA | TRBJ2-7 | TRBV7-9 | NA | TGTGCCAGCAGGTCTCGGGTAGCCTACGAGCAGTACTTC | CASRSRVAYEQYF
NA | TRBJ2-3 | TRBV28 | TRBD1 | TGTGCCAGCAGTTTATCACGGGACAGAGGCACAGATACGCAGTATTTT | CASSLSRDRGTDTQYF
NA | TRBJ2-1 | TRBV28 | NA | TGTGCCAGCAGTTTAGCGTCGGGCAATGAGCAGTTCTTC | CASSLASGNEQFF
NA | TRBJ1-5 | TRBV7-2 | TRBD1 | TGTGCCAGCAGCTGGGGACAGGGGGGACAGCCCCAGCATTTT | CASSWGQGGQPQHF
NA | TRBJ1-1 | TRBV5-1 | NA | TGCGCCAGCAGGCCGACAGACTCGGTGACTGAAGCTTTCTTT | CASRPTDSVTEAFF
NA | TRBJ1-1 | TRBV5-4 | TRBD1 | TGTGCCAGCAGCTTGGCCGGGACAGGGCGGACTGAAGCTTTCTTT | CASSLAGTGRTEAFF
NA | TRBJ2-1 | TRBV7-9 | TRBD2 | TGTGCCAGCAGCTCGATAGCGGGAAGGAGCTCCTACAATGAGCAGTTCTTC | CASSSIAGRSSYNEQFF
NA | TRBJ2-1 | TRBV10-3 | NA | TGTGCCATCAGTGATTTTAGCGGATACTCCTACAATGAGCAGTTCTTC | CAISDFSGYSYNEQFF
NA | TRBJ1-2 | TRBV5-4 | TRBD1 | TGTGCCAGCGGTCAACAGGGGGCCGGTCATGGCTACACCTTC | CASGQQGAGHGYTF
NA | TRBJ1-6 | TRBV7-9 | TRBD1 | TGTGCCAGCAGCTTACCCTACCCGACAGGGACCAATTCACCCCTCCACTTT | CASSLPYPTGTNSPLHF
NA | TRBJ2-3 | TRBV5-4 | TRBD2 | TGTGCCAGCAGCTTGGACGGGACTAGCGGGGCTAGCACAGATACGCAGTATTTT | CASSLDGTSGASTDTQYF
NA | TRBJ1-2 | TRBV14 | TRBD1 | TGTGCCAGCAGCCCACAGGGGTATGGCTACACCTTC | CASSPQGYGYTF
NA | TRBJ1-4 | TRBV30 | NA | TGTGCCTGGATGGCCCCTCCAGGAAAACTGTTTTTT | CAWMAPPGKLFF
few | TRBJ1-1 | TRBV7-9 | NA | TGTGCCAGCAGCTTAACGGGGAACACTGAAGCTTTCTTT | CASSLTGNTEAFF
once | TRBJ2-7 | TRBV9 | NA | TGTGCCAGCAGCGTGGTAGATTTAGCCCGAGGGGCTAATACACCCTTTTACAGATGTCAGGGGACGTTC | CASSVVDLARGANTPFYRCQGTF
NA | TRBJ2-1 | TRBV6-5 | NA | TGTGCCAGCAGTCCCGGGGGAAATCGGGAGCAGTTCTTC | CASSPGGNREQFF
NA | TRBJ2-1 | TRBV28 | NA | TGTGCCAGCAGTTTTGGGACTCAAAATGAGCAGTTCTTC | CASSFGTQNEQFF
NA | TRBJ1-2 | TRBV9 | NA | TGTGCCAGCAGCCCCCTGGGCAACTATGGCTACACCTTC | CASSPLGNYGYTF
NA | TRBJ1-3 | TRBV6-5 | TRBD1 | TGTGCCAGCAGTCAGACAGGGGGCCCTGGAAACACCATATATTTT | CASSQTGGPGNTIYF